Listed below are T cell receptor beta chains from one sample, sequenced in a study of HIV-infected patients and healthy controls. TCRdb called the 5' RACE reads again in MiXCR, with one record for every CDR3 protein. The sample contains tens of thousands of distinct CDR3 sequences, under 25% of which appear only once. The sample was CD4+ T cells from blood. Receptors originate from a human donor in good health. Both conserved end residues are part of each CDR3. The order of the fields is V gene, J gene, D gene, clone size, CDR3 protein, CDR3 DNA. A D gene is named only where the DNA matches it firmly. Rows give clone size only sometimes, using once, few, many, or a class for an expanded clone.

v_gene: TRBV6-2/TRBV6-3; j_gene: TRBJ2-7; d_gene: -; abundance: many; CDR3aa: CASNPTSSGYEQYF; CDR3nt: TGTGCCAGCAACCCAACTAGTTCCGGCTACGAGCAGTACTTC
v_gene: TRBV14; j_gene: TRBJ2-1; d_gene: -; abundance: -; CDR3aa: CASSQGGRRSYNEQFF; CDR3nt: TGTGCCAGCAGCCAAGGGGGGCGCCGCTCCTACAATGAGCAGTTCTTC
v_gene: TRBV7-8; j_gene: TRBJ2-3; d_gene: TRBD2; abundance: -; CDR3aa: CASRLGTSGSADTQYF; CDR3nt: TGTGCCAGCAGACTAGGGACTAGCGGGAGTGCAGATACGCAGTATTTT
v_gene: TRBV6-4; j_gene: TRBJ2-1; d_gene: -; abundance: -; CDR3aa: CASSTFQGSSDEQFF; CDR3nt: TGTGCCAGCAGTACATTCCAGGGGAGTAGCGATGAGCAGTTCTTC
v_gene: TRBV6-6; j_gene: TRBJ2-3; d_gene: -; abundance: few; CDR3aa: CASQKGPNTDTQYF; CDR3nt: TGTGCCAGCCAAAAGGGACCTAACACAGATACGCAGTATTTT
v_gene: TRBV6-2/TRBV6-3; j_gene: TRBJ1-1; d_gene: -; abundance: -; CDR3aa: CASISRTREAFF; CDR3nt: TGTGCCAGCATCTCCAGGACAAGAGAAGCTTTCTTT
v_gene: TRBV29-1; j_gene: TRBJ2-3; d_gene: -; abundance: many; CDR3aa: CSVEWATDTQYF; CDR3nt: TGCAGCGTTGAGTGGGCCACAGATACGCAGTATTTT
v_gene: TRBV4-3; j_gene: TRBJ2-3; d_gene: TRBD2; abundance: medium-sized; CDR3aa: CASSQALTSTSGHTDTQYF; CDR3nt: TGCGCCAGCAGCCAAGCACTTACCTCGACTAGCGGCCACACAGATACGCAGTATTTT
v_gene: TRBV6-2/TRBV6-3; j_gene: TRBJ2-5; d_gene: -; abundance: -; CDR3aa: CASSYRRPYQETQYF; CDR3nt: TGTGCCAGCAGTTACCGTAGGCCATACCAAGAGACCCAGTACTTC
v_gene: TRBV11-2; j_gene: TRBJ1-6; d_gene: -; abundance: many; CDR3aa: CASSLAPYSPLHF; CDR3nt: TGTGCCAGCAGCTTAGCTCCCTATTCACCCCTCCACTTT
v_gene: TRBV3-1; j_gene: TRBJ2-5; d_gene: -; abundance: few; CDR3aa: CASSPRGTDQETQYF; CDR3nt: TGTGCCAGCAGCCCCCGAGGGACGGACCAAGAGACCCAGTACTTC
v_gene: TRBV6-5; j_gene: TRBJ2-1; d_gene: -; abundance: -; CDR3aa: CASRDGAGEQFF; CDR3nt: TGTGCCAGCAGGGACGGGGCTGGTGAGCAGTTCTTC
v_gene: TRBV5-1; j_gene: TRBJ1-2; d_gene: -; abundance: many; CDR3aa: CASSLFRTAGLYGYTF; CDR3nt: TGCGCCAGCAGCTTGTTTCGCACAGCCGGACTCTATGGCTACACCTTC
v_gene: TRBV18; j_gene: TRBJ2-1; d_gene: -; abundance: -; CDR3aa: CASSPRAGTYNEQFF; CDR3nt: TGTGCCAGCTCACCACGGGCAGGTACTTACAATGAGCAGTTCTTC
v_gene: TRBV15; j_gene: TRBJ2-1; d_gene: TRBD2; abundance: many; CDR3aa: CATSKTGTSVYNEQFF; CDR3nt: TGTGCCACCAGCAAAACCGGGACTAGCGTCTACAATGAGCAGTTCTTC
v_gene: TRBV20-1; j_gene: TRBJ1-2; d_gene: TRBD1; abundance: many; CDR3aa: CSARDYTRGGGYTF; CDR3nt: TGCAGTGCTAGAGATTATACCAGGGGGGGTGGCTACACCTTC
v_gene: TRBV6-5; j_gene: TRBJ2-2; d_gene: TRBD2; abundance: -; CDR3aa: CASSNGLVQAGELFF; CDR3nt: TGTGCCAGCAGTAACGGACTAGTCCAAGCCGGGGAGCTGTTTTTT
v_gene: TRBV11-1; j_gene: TRBJ2-5; d_gene: -; abundance: many; CDR3aa: CASSLELVSETQYF; CDR3nt: TGTGCCAGCAGCTTAGAACTAGTTTCAGAGACCCAGTACTTC
v_gene: TRBV7-9; j_gene: TRBJ2-5; d_gene: -; abundance: -; CDR3aa: CASNGGGQETQYF; CDR3nt: TGTGCCAGCAATGGTGGGGGACAAGAGACCCAGTACTTC
v_gene: TRBV20-1; j_gene: TRBJ1-5; d_gene: -; abundance: many; CDR3aa: CSARVSGLPQHF; CDR3nt: TGCAGTGCTAGAGTCTCCGGATTGCCCCAGCATTTT
v_gene: TRBV12-3/TRBV12-4; j_gene: TRBJ2-2; d_gene: -; abundance: few; CDR3aa: CASSSRDGNTGELFF; CDR3nt: TGTGCCAGCAGTTCCCGGGACGGAAACACCGGGGAGCTGTTTTTT
v_gene: TRBV18; j_gene: TRBJ2-1; d_gene: TRBD1; abundance: -; CDR3aa: CASSAFQGASYNEQFF; CDR3nt: TGTGCCAGCTCGGCTTTCCAGGGGGCATCCTACAATGAGCAGTTCTTC
v_gene: TRBV12-3/TRBV12-4; j_gene: TRBJ1-2; d_gene: -; abundance: -; CDR3aa: CASTARAHSYGYTF; CDR3nt: TGTGCCAGCACGGCGAGGGCCCACTCCTATGGCTACACCTTC
v_gene: TRBV11-3; j_gene: TRBJ1-1; d_gene: -; abundance: many; CDR3aa: CASSYSGRERTEAFF; CDR3nt: TGTGCCAGCAGCTACTCCGGCAGGGAGAGGACTGAAGCTTTCTTT
v_gene: TRBV6-5; j_gene: TRBJ2-7; d_gene: -; abundance: medium-sized; CDR3aa: CASSNMRYEQYF; CDR3nt: TGTGCCAGCAGTAATATGAGGTACGAGCAGTACTTC
v_gene: TRBV7-9; j_gene: TRBJ2-3; d_gene: -; abundance: many; CDR3aa: CASSKIEEDTQYF; CDR3nt: TGTGCCAGCAGCAAAATAGAGGAAGATACGCAGTATTTT
v_gene: TRBV12-5; j_gene: TRBJ1-5; d_gene: -; abundance: -; CDR3aa: CASGLVGGQPQHF; CDR3nt: TGTGCTAGTGGTTTGGTGGGGGGTCAGCCCCAGCATTTT
v_gene: TRBV27; j_gene: TRBJ2-1; d_gene: -; abundance: -; CDR3aa: CASSEGRGQFF; CDR3nt: TGTGCCAGCAGTGAAGGGAGAGGGCAGTTCTTC
v_gene: TRBV4-2; j_gene: TRBJ2-7; d_gene: -; abundance: -; CDR3aa: CASSQVNRGAEQYF; CDR3nt: TGTGCCAGCAGCCAAGTTAACCGGGGGGCCGAGCAGTACTTC
v_gene: TRBV2; j_gene: TRBJ1-5; d_gene: TRBD1; abundance: many; CDR3aa: CASKGTGGDSQPQHF; CDR3nt: TGTGCCAGCAAAGGGACAGGGGGCGACAGCCAGCCCCAGCATTTT
v_gene: TRBV27; j_gene: TRBJ2-3; d_gene: -; abundance: -; CDR3aa: CASSLDKGGPDTQYF; CDR3nt: TGTGCCAGCAGTTTAGATAAGGGGGGTCCAGATACGCAGTATTTT
v_gene: TRBV7-8; j_gene: TRBJ2-3; d_gene: -; abundance: -; CDR3aa: CASSLDQGPDTQYF; CDR3nt: TGTGCCAGCAGCCTCGATCAGGGTCCAGATACGCAGTATTTT
v_gene: TRBV3-1; j_gene: TRBJ2-1; d_gene: -; abundance: many; CDR3aa: CASSQEQRTLHSYNEQFF; CDR3nt: TGTGCCAGCAGCCAAGAGCAAAGGACACTACATTCCTACAATGAGCAGTTCTTC
v_gene: TRBV30; j_gene: TRBJ2-7; d_gene: -; abundance: -; CDR3aa: CAWSTGGSSYEQYF; CDR3nt: TGTGCCTGGAGTACAGGAGGAAGCTCCTACGAGCAGTACTTC
v_gene: TRBV7-2; j_gene: TRBJ1-5; d_gene: -; abundance: -; CDR3aa: CASRTPGWNQPQHF; CDR3nt: TGTGCCAGCAGAACCCCTGGTTGGAATCAGCCCCAGCATTTT
v_gene: TRBV7-8; j_gene: TRBJ2-4; d_gene: TRBD1; abundance: -; CDR3aa: CAGSWATGAKNIQYF; CDR3nt: TGTGCCGGCAGCTGGGCGACAGGGGCCAAAAACATTCAGTACTTC
v_gene: TRBV7-2; j_gene: TRBJ2-5; d_gene: -; abundance: many; CDR3aa: CASSLGRSPEGETQYF; CDR3nt: TGTGCCAGCAGCTTAGGACGGTCCCCGGAGGGAGAGACCCAGTACTTC
v_gene: TRBV27; j_gene: TRBJ1-1; d_gene: TRBD1; abundance: -; CDR3aa: CASSFGGTGGLNTEAFF; CDR3nt: TGTGCCAGCAGTTTCGGCGGGACAGGGGGCCTGAACACTGAAGCTTTCTTT
v_gene: TRBV6-6; j_gene: TRBJ1-1; d_gene: TRBD1; abundance: -; CDR3aa: CASSFDRGGTEAFF; CDR3nt: TGTGCCAGCAGTTTTGACAGGGGGGGCACTGAAGCTTTCTTT
v_gene: TRBV6-2/TRBV6-3; j_gene: TRBJ2-2; d_gene: TRBD1; abundance: -; CDR3aa: CASKRVRGSGELFF; CDR3nt: TGTGCCAGCAAGAGGGTCAGGGGGTCCGGGGAGCTGTTTTTT
v_gene: TRBV5-1; j_gene: TRBJ2-3; d_gene: -; abundance: -; CDR3aa: CASSSISTSTDTQYF; CDR3nt: TGCGCCAGCAGCTCGATTTCGACTAGCACAGATACGCAGTATTTT
v_gene: TRBV29-1; j_gene: TRBJ2-4; d_gene: -; abundance: -; CDR3aa: CSVEDLGKKTIQYF; CDR3nt: TGCAGCGTTGAAGATCTGGGAAAAAAAACCATTCAGTACTTC
v_gene: TRBV29-1; j_gene: TRBJ2-5; d_gene: TRBD1; abundance: -; CDR3aa: CSVGGTGRGETQYF; CDR3nt: TGCAGCGTTGGGGGGACAGGGAGAGGAGAGACCCAGTACTTC
v_gene: TRBV6-6; j_gene: TRBJ1-3; d_gene: -; abundance: few; CDR3aa: CASSYAEGNTIYF; CDR3nt: TGTGCCAGCAGTTACGCCGAAGGAAACACCATATATTTT
v_gene: TRBV5-5; j_gene: TRBJ1-2; d_gene: TRBD1; abundance: many; CDR3aa: CASSFTGGDGYTF; CDR3nt: TGTGCCAGCAGCTTCACAGGGGGCGATGGCTACACCTTC
v_gene: TRBV10-3; j_gene: TRBJ1-5; d_gene: TRBD1; abundance: many; CDR3aa: CATGTADQPQHF; CDR3nt: TGTGCCACTGGGACAGCAGATCAGCCCCAGCATTTT
v_gene: TRBV6-1; j_gene: TRBJ1-5; d_gene: -; abundance: few; CDR3aa: CASREGQPQHF; CDR3nt: TGTGCCAGCAGGGAGGGTCAGCCCCAGCATTTT
v_gene: TRBV27; j_gene: TRBJ1-5; d_gene: -; abundance: -; CDR3aa: CASSFVGGVSSNQPQHF; CDR3nt: TGTGCCAGCAGTTTCGTGGGGGGCGTTAGTAGCAATCAGCCCCAGCATTTT